One and the same sample provided the 31 T cell receptor beta chains below, sequenced in a study of shared clonotypes between healthy human individuals (dated by TCRdb to the early 2020s). CD8 naive samples were obtained by positive selection for CCR7 among CD45RO-negative cells, yielding a CD45RA+CCR7+ population from which TemRA cells were excluded. Library generation was performed with the immunoSEQ multiplex PCR assay. TCRdb obtained this table from immuneACCESS and retained in-frame rearrangements with V and J assigned. These tables miss some clones; where compared with another copy, unresolved V genes account for less than half of the shortfall, and the remainder is unexplained. The sample table holds 1.5 million to 2.5 million clones, of which about 95% were seen once. The top ten constitute 1% to 1.5% of the sample. Sequencing was carried out using naive CD8+ T cells sorted from blood. The cell subset or site label for this specimen denotes: CD45RA+CCR7+. Every receptor here comes from a man aged 18 to 29 in good health.

The chain couples TRBV10-2 to TRBJ1-6; 10 bases match TRBD1. The germline gives CDR1 WSHSY, CDR2 SAAADI. CDR3 size: 14 residues. With 8 bases clipped from V and 8 bases from J, the junction kept 6 bases outside the gene matches. In nucleotides, the CDR3 is TGCGCCAGCGACCCGGGACAGGGGCATTCACCCCTCCACTTT. It codes for CASDPGQGHSPLHF.

V and J are TRBV9 and TRBJ1-2, with no clear D. Trimming pared 0 bases from V and 7 bases from J, leaving 10 bases between. The CDR3 has 13 residues. The germline V gene has CDR1 SGDLS and CDR2 YYNGEE. CDR3 region: CASSVGGIGGYTF. As DNA, the CDR3 is TGTGCCAGCAGCGTAGGAGGTATCGGTGGCTACACCTTC.

The CDR3 DNA is TGTGCCAGCAGCGGACAGGGAACATACAATGAGCAGTTCTTC. As protein: CASSGQGTYNEQFF. The chain has TRBV11-2 and TRBJ2-1; 8 bases line up with TRBD1. The CDR3 has 14 amino acids. The V gene end was trimmed by 5 bases and the J gene end by 4 bases; junction bases not matched to a gene: 4. Germline CDR1 reads SGHAT; CDR2 reads FQNNGV.

The chain is built from TRBV28 and TRBJ1-3; D possibly corresponds to TRBD1 (5 bases). Germline V gene lookup returns CDR1 MDHEN and CDR2 SYDVKM. Trimming cost V 6 bases and J 4 bases, with 19 bases left between them. This CDR3 has 16 residues. The CDR3 is CASSPRTSEGGNTIYF. Here the CDR3 DNA reads TGTGCCAGCAGCCCTAGGACGTCGGAGGGGGGAAACACCATATATTTT.

The rearrangement links TRBV19 to TRBJ1-5; TRBD1 agrees at 7 bases. Trimming took 7 bases from V and 1 from J; bases not matched to a gene: 4. Germline V gene sequence: CDR1 LNHDA, CDR2 SQIVND (reference sequence). The CDR3 contains 14 residues. The CDR3 loop is CASTLQGSNQPQHF. The CDR3 DNA is TGTGCCAGTACCTTACAGGGGAGCAATCAGCCCCAGCATTTT.

V and J are TRBV29-1 and TRBJ2-7; 9 positions agree with TRBD2. The CDR3 is made up of 13 amino acids. The V and J ends lost 4 bases and 5 bases, in that order; junction bases with no gene match: 6. The germline CDR1 and CDR2 sequences are SQVTM and ANQGSEA. CDR3 region: CSVVAGDINEQYF. CDR3 nucleotides: TGCAGCGTTGTAGCGGGGGACATCAACGAGCAGTACTTC.

The J gene is TRBJ2-5, the V gene TRBV4-1, with D possibly matching TRBD2 (6 bases). CDR1 MGHRA and CDR2 YSYEKL come from the germline V gene. This CDR3 region has 17 residues. V was clipped by 4 bases and J by 7 bases, with 25 bases between them. The CDR3 is CASSLGEEGLSQGTQYF. DNA of the CDR3: TGCGCCAGCAGCCTGGGGGAGGAAGGGCTTTCCCAGGGGACCCAGTACTTC.

The table lists this clone with a few counts. The chain links TRBV16 to TRBJ2-7; 9 positions match TRBD1. This CDR3 comprises 15 residues. V lost 0 bases and J lost 2; bases outside the gene matches: 2. The germline V gene encodes CDR1 KGHSY and CDR2 FQNENV. CDR3 in amino acids: CASSQSGQGTYEQYF. The DNA of the CDR3 is TGTGCCAGCAGCCAATCGGGACAGGGTACCTACGAGCAGTACTTC.

The chain has TRBV2 and TRBJ1-1; D perhaps matches TRBD1 (5 bases). Germline-derived CDR1 and CDR2 are SNHLY and FYNNEI. The CDR3 totals 14 residues. The V end lost 8 bases, the J end lost 3 bases, and 16 bases lay between the germline ends. The CDR3 DNA reads TGTGCCAGCCAGAACTCTGGGGGGTACACTGAAGCTTTCTTT. It yields the protein CASQNSGGYTEAFF. The full variable domain, its missing parts supplied by reference TRBV2 and TRBJ1-1, is EPEVTQTPSHQVTQMGQEVILRCVPISNHLYFYWYRQILGQKVEFLVSFYNNEISEKSEIFDDQFSVERPDGSNFTLKIRSTKLEDSAMYFCASQNSGGYTEAFFGQGTRLTVV.

This clone was detected only once. V gene TRBV4-1 combines with J gene TRBJ1-5; D is undetermined. The length of the CDR3 is 15 residues. V lost 0 bases to trimming and J lost 5 bases, with 11 bases between them. Germline loops: CDR1 MGHRA, CDR2 YSYEKL. The CDR3 coding sequence is TGCGCCAGCAGCCAAGAAAGAGGAGGTTATCAGCCCCAGCATTTT. It yields the protein CASSQERGGYQPQHF.

The chain links TRBV4-1 to TRBJ2-7; possible D gene TRBD2, 7 bases. The V and J ends lost 0 bases and 4 bases respectively, with 25 bases between them. There are 19 residues in the CDR3. The germline V gene encodes CDR1 MGHRA and CDR2 YSYEKL. For the CDR3, the DNA is TGCGCCAGCAGCCAAGATGGGGGGGCCGGGCAGGAAGCCTCTTACGAGCAGTACTTC. Residues: CASSQDGGAGQEASYEQYF.

V and J are TRBV7-2 and TRBJ2-7; 8 bases are a match to TRBD1. CDR1 SGHTA and CDR2 FQGNSA come from the germline V gene. The CDR3 totals 17 residues. The junction had 8 bases not matched to a gene; V was cut back by 1 base and J by 0 bases. CDR3 sequence reads: CASSLGQGFLSSYEQYF. DNA for the CDR3: TGTGCCAGCAGCTTAGGACAGGGGTTTCTATCCTCCTACGAGCAGTACTTC.

The chain has TRBV27 and TRBJ2-1; perhaps TRBD1 as D (5 bases). Germline loops: CDR1 MNHEY, CDR2 SMNVEV (reference sequence). This CDR3 contains 16 residues. V dropped 4 bases and J dropped 4 bases, with 17 bases sitting between them. DNA of the CDR3: TGTGCCAGCAGTTGGGGCATCTCCTCGATTTACAATGAGCAGTTCTTC. Translated, it gives CASSWGISSIYNEQFF.

V and J are TRBV6-1 and TRBJ1-1, with 7 bases lining up with TRBD1. Trimming at V came to 4 bases and at J to 3 bases, leaving 8 bases not matched to a gene. From germline, CDR1 is MNHNS and CDR2 SASEGT. The CDR3 has 15 residues. CDR3 in amino acids: CASSADRGGYTEAFF. The CDR3 nucleotides are TGTGCCAGCAGTGCCGACCGAGGGGGCTACACTGAAGCTTTCTTT.

A word on this clone: Different DNA sequences within this sample yield the same CDR3. The chain is built from TRBV28 and TRBJ2-7; D uncertain. The CDR3 spans 10 residues. Germline loops: CDR1 MDHEN, CDR2 SYDVKM. Trimming stripped 5 bases from V and 4 bases from J, with 3 bases between. The CDR3 reads CASSNYEQYF. The CDR3 DNA is TGTGCCAGCAGTAATTACGAGCAGTACTTC.

The gene calls are TRBV4-3 and TRBJ2-3; D may be TRBD2 (5 bases). The CDR3 spans 13 residues. The V gene lost 4 bases and the J gene lost 3 bases, with 8 bases spanning the gap. Germline V gene sequence: CDR1 LGHNA, CDR2 YSLEER. The CDR3 loop is CASSPDLTDTQYF. For the CDR3, the DNA is TGCGCCAGCAGCCCGGACTTGACAGATACGCAGTATTTT.

This sequence joins TRBV5-6 and TRBJ2-5, with 8 bases lining up with TRBD2. The germline CDR1 and CDR2 sequences are SGHDT and YYEEEE. The CDR3 totals 15 residues. V gave up 7 bases and J gave up 5 bases; unmatched junction bases: 13. CDR3 sequence (DNA): TGTGCCAGCCTGTCGCCCTTCGAGCGGGAGGAGACCCAGTACTTC. Translated: CASLSPFEREETQYF. The full variable domain, rest sourced from reference TRBV5-6 and TRBJ2-5, is DAGVTQSPTHLIKTRGQQVTLRCSPKSGHDTVSWYQQALGQGPQFIFQYYEEEERQRGNFPDRFSGHQFPNYSSELNVNALLLGDSALYLCASLSPFEREETQYFGPGTRLLVL.

The rearrangement joins TRBV28 to TRBJ1-1; unclear D gene. CDR1 is MDHEN and CDR2 is SYDVKM in the germline V gene. The CDR3 has 17 residues. Trimming removed 3 bases at V and 5 bases at J, with 22 bases between. Here the CDR3 reads CASSFPELGRGGTEAFF. The DNA for the CDR3 is TGTGCCAGCAGTTTTCCGGAGCTCGGACGCGGAGGGACTGAAGCTTTCTTT.

The CDR3 nucleotides read TGTGCCAGCAGCCCGGGACTAGCGGGAGGTCCCCCCAATGAGCAGTTCTTC. This translates into CASSPGLAGGPPNEQFF. The chain couples TRBV7-8 to TRBJ2-1, with 15 bases matching TRBD2. This CDR3 is 17 amino acids long. Germline V gene sequence: CDR1 SGHVS, CDR2 FQNEAQ. Trimming cost V 5 bases and J 6 bases; bases outside gene matches: 8.

With regard to this clone: A much larger clone differs by one base, so this may be a read error. The same CDR3 can be traced to other DNA sequences in this sample. The rearrangement uses TRBV5-6 and TRBJ2-7, with D maybe TRBD1 (6 bases). Germline CDR1 is SGHDT and CDR2 is YYEEEE. The CDR3 is 12 residues long. The V end was cut by 3 bases, the J end by 2 bases, with 6 bases between. The chain's CDR3 is CASSSGAYEQYF. CDR3 nucleotide sequence: TGTGCCAGCAGCTCAGGGGCCTACGAGCAGTACTTC.

V usage is TRBV6-5 and J usage is TRBJ1-1; no clear D. The CDR3 sequence is 15 residues long. Between the trimmed V and J ends, which lost 0 bases and 1 base, there was a span of 9 bases. Germline V gives CDR1 MNHEY, CDR2 SVGAGI. Here the CDR3 reads CASSYSNSGNTEAFF. The CDR3 nucleotides read TGTGCCAGCAGTTACTCGAACAGTGGGAACACTGAAGCTTTCTTT.

The CDR3 nucleotides read TGTGCCAGCAGGCTTACAGGGGTAAACACTGAAGCTTTCTTT. Protein: CASRLTGVNTEAFF. V and J are TRBV28 and TRBJ1-1, with TRBD1 matching 7 bases. This CDR3 region has 14 residues. Trimming removed 6 bases from V and 2 bases from J; junction bases left unmatched: 6. Germline CDR1 MDHEN, CDR2 SYDVKM. Drawing the rest from reference TRBV28 and TRBJ1-1, the complete variable domain is DVKVTQSSRYLVKRTGEKVFLECVQDMDHENMFWYRQDPGLGLRLIYFSYDVKMKEKGDIPEGYSVSREKKERFSLILESASTNQTSMYLCASRLTGVNTEAFFGQGTRLTVV.

The J gene is TRBJ2-7, the V gene TRBV28, with unresolved D. Germline-derived CDR1 and CDR2 are MDHEN and SYDVKM. Deletions cut 8 bases from V and 1 base from J, with 15 bases between. The CDR3 spans 14 residues. This CDR3 is CASASLVGSYEQYF. In nucleotides, the CDR3 is TGTGCCAGCGCGTCCCTCGTGGGTTCCTACGAGCAGTACTTC.

This chain joins TRBV7-9 and TRBJ1-4; no reliable D call. The germline CDR1 and CDR2 sequences are SEHNR and FQNEAQ (reference sequence). The CDR3 is made up of 16 amino acids. With 4 bases removed from V and 4 bases from J, the gap between germline ends came to 16 bases. In DNA form, the CDR3 reads TGTGCCAGCAGCTCCGACCCCCTATCCGATAATGAAAAACTGTTTTTT. This sequence encodes CASSSDPLSDNEKLFF. The full variable domain, rest sourced from reference TRBV7-9 and TRBJ1-4, is DTGVSQNPRHKITKRGQNVTFRCDPISEHNRLYWYRQTLGQGPEFLTYFQNEAQLEKSRLLSDRFSAERPKGSFSTLEIQRTEQGDSAMYLCASSSDPLSDNEKLFFGSGTQLSVL.

The chain has TRBV5-1 and TRBJ2-2, with unresolved D. The V end was cut by 2 bases, the J end by 6 bases, with 5 bases between. The CDR3 consists of 12 residues. Germline V gene lookup returns CDR1 SGHRS and CDR2 YFSETQ. The CDR3 reads CASSFGPGELFF. The CDR3 nucleotides are TGCGCCAGCAGCTTTGGGCCCGGGGAGCTGTTTTTT.

This clone was observed a single time. The chain employs TRBV7-9 and TRBJ2-7; D assignment may be TRBD1 or TRBD2 (5 bases each). The CDR3 consists of 15 residues. Germline V gives CDR1 SEHNR, CDR2 FQNEAQ (reference sequence). The ends were cut back, 5 bases at V and 5 bases at J, with 19 bases in the middle. CDR3 nucleotides: TGTGCCAGCAGCCTCCGGGACGTCGAAGTCCACGAGCAGTACTTC. This translates into CASSLRDVEVHEQYF.

The chain uses TRBV9 and TRBJ2-5; D remains unclear. Trimming left V 0 bases short and J 2 bases short, with 11 bases between. The germline V gene has CDR1 SGDLS and CDR2 YYNGEE. The CDR3 loop spans 15 amino acids. In nucleotides, the CDR3 is TGTGCCAGCAGCGTAGGAGGTGGATGGCAAGAGACCCAGTACTTC. It encodes CASSVGGGWQETQYF.

A word on this clone: This sample includes further DNA sequences coding for the same CDR3. The chain is built from TRBV5-1 and TRBJ2-7, with D tentatively TRBD1 or TRBD2 (6 bases each). The V gene lost 0 bases and the J gene lost 2 bases, with 9 bases spanning the gap. There are 14 residues in the CDR3. Per the germline V gene, CDR1 is SGHRS and CDR2 is YFSETQ. CDR3 coding DNA: TGCGCCAGCAGCTTGGCAGGGGAGGCCTACGAGCAGTACTTC. Protein: CASSLAGEAYEQYF.

This rearrangement joins TRBV7-6 to TRBJ2-2, with D uncertain. The germline gives CDR1 SGHVS, CDR2 FNYEAQ. V was shortened by 7 bases and J by 3 bases, with 12 bases between the two germline ends. The CDR3 has 14 amino acids. CDR3 in amino acids: CASTLGFDTGELFF. CDR3 bases: TGTGCCAGCACCCTGGGGTTTGACACCGGGGAGCTGTTTTTT. Variable domain in full (rest from reference TRBV7-6 and TRBJ2-2): GAGVSQSPRYKVTKRGQDVALRCDPISGHVSLYWYRQALGQGPEFLTYFNYEAQQDKSGLPNDRFSAERPEGSISTLTIQRTEQRDSAMYRCASTLGFDTGELFFGEGSRLTVL.

With respect to this clone: This may come from a read error, since a much larger clone is one base off. This sample includes further DNA sequences coding for the same CDR3. This chain joins TRBV7-9 and TRBJ1-1; perhaps TRBD1 as D (5 bases). Trimming took off 3 bases at V and 5 bases at J, with 7 bases between the two ends. The CDR3 has 12 amino acids. The germline V gene encodes CDR1 SEHNR and CDR2 FQNEAQ (reference sequence). The CDR3 here is CASSLGETEAFF. CDR3 bases: TGTGCCAGCAGCTTGGGGGAAACTGAAGCTTTCTTT.

This sequence joins TRBV11-3 and TRBJ2-1; D may be TRBD2 (5 bases). CDR1 and CDR2 (germline): SGHNT, YENEEA. Trimming took off 9 bases at V and 1 base at J, with 10 bases between the two ends. CDR3 length: 13 amino acids. Here the CDR3 reads CAREGLSYNEQFF. The CDR3 DNA is TGTGCCAGAGAAGGACTTTCCTACAATGAGCAGTTCTTC.